This T cell receptor (beta chain) was recorded in a study of T cell responses to AZD1222 COVID-19 vaccine. Across the whole study: Pooled samples include second doses given at about 4 or 12 weeks. Study-wide results and limits: The study identified only six AZD1222 recipients as seropositive at baseline.

Using immunoSEQ multiplex PCR, the repertoire was profiled, and TCRdb retains in-frame clones only, with some absent. In the table there are under 200,000 clones, approximately 91% of which are singletons. Points on this clone: Its target is not known.

The CDR3 is 17 residues long. The V end lost 4 bases, the J end lost 1 base, and 20 bases lay between the germline ends. Germline CDR1 reads KGHSH; CDR2 reads LQKENI. The sample in question was peripheral blood, obtained on day 0 of AZD1222 vaccination. This chain connects TRBV18 to TRBJ2-7; possibly TRBD1 or TRBD2 for D (5 bases each). This sequence was found in an adult in good health. The CDR3 sequence is CASSRITGTSESYEQYF. The CDR3 coding sequence is TGTGCCAGCTCACGGATTACCGGGACCTCAGAATCCTACGAGCAGTACTTC.